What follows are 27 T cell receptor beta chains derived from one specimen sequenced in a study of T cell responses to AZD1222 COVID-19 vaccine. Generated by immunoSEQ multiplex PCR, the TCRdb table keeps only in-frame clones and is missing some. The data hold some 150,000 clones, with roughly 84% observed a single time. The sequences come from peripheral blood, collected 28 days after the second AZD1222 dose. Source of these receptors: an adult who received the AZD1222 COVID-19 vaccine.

CDR3 amino acids: CASSMRTVNYGYTF. The CDR3 nucleotides read TGTGCCAGTAGTATGAGGACAGTAAACTATGGCTACACCTTC. The chain is built from TRBV19 and TRBJ1-2; D perhaps matches TRBD1 (6 bases). The CDR3 spans 14 residues. Germline lookup yields CDR1 LNHDA and CDR2 SQIVND (reference sequence). V shed 3 bases and J shed 2 bases, with 10 bases lying between them.

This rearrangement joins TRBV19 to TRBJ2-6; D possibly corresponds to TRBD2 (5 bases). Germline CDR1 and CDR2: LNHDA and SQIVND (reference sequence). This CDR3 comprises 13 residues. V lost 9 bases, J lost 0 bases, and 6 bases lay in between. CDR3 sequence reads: CASRDSGANVLTF. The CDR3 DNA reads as TGTGCCAGCCGGGACTCTGGGGCCAACGTCCTGACTTTC.

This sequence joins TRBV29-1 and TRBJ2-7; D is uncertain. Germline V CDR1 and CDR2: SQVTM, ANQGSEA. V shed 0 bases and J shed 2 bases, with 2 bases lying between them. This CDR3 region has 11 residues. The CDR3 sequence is CSVEEAYEQYF. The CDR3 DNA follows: TGCAGCGTTGAAGAGGCCTACGAGCAGTACTTC.

CDR3 nucleotides: TGTGCCAGCACCAATCAGGGGGAGCAGTACTTC. Amino acid sequence: CASTNQGEQYF. The V and J genes are TRBV28 and TRBJ2-7; TRBD1 might be the D (6 bases). The CDR3 totals 11 residues. The germline V gene encodes CDR1 MDHEN and CDR2 SYDVKM. V was shortened by 7 bases and J by 7 bases, with 11 bases between the two germline ends.

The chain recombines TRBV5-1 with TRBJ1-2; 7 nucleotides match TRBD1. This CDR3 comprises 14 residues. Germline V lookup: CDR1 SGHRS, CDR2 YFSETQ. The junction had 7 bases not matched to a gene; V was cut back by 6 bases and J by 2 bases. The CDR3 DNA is TGCGCCAGCACGACTACGACAGGGAACTATGGCTACACCTTC. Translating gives CASTTTTGNYGYTF.

The chain's CDR3 is CASSSWDSDSGNTIYF. The CDR3 DNA is TGTGCCAGCAGCTCCTGGGACAGCGACTCTGGAAACACCATATATTTT. The chain links TRBV11-3 to TRBJ1-3, with 7 positions matching TRBD1. The germline gives CDR1 SGHNT, CDR2 YENEEA. V was clipped by 4 bases and J by 0 bases; unmatched bases: 6. The length of the CDR3 is 16 residues.

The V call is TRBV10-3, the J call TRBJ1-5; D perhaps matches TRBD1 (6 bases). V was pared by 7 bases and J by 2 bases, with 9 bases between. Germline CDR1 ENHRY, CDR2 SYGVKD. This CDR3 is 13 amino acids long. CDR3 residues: CAITAGGNQPQHF. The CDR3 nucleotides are TGTGCCATCACGGCAGGGGGCAATCAGCCCCAGCATTTT.

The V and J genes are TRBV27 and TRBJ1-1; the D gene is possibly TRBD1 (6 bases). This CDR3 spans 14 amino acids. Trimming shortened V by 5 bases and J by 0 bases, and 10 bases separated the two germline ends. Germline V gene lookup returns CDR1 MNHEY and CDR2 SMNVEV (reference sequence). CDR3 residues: CASSTQGLNTEAFF. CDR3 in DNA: TGTGCCAGCAGTACTCAGGGGCTGAACACTGAAGCTTTCTTT.

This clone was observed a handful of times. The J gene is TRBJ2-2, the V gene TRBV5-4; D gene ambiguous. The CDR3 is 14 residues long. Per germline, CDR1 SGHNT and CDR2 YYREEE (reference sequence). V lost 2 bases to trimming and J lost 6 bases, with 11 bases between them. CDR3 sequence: CASSLFSGPGELFF. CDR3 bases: TGTGCCAGCAGCTTATTCTCGGGCCCCGGGGAGCTGTTTTTT.

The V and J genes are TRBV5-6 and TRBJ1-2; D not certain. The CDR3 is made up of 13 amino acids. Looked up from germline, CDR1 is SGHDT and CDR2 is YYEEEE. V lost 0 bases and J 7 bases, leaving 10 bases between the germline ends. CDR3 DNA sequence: TGTGCCAGCAGCTTGGTGGGGATTGGTGGCTACACCTTC. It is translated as CASSLVGIGGYTF.

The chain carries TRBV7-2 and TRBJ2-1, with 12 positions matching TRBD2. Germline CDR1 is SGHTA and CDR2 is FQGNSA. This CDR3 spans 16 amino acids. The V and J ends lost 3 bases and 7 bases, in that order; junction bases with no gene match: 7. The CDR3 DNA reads TGTGCCAGCAGCTTCTTCCTAGCGGGAGGGCGGAATGAGCAGTTCTTC. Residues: CASSFFLAGGRNEQFF.

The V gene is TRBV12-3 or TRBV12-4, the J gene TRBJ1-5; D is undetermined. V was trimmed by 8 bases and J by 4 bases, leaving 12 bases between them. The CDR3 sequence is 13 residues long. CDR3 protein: CASGPRQNQPQHF. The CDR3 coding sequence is TGTGCCAGCGGCCCCCGCCAGAATCAGCCCCAGCATTTT.

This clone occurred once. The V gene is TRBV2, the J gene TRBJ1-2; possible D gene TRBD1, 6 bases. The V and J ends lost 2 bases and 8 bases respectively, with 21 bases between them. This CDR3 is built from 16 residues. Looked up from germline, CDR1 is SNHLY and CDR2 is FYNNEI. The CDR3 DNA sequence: TGTGCCAGCAGTGAACTAACCGGGGGCGCAACGAGGGGCTACACCTTC. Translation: CASSELTGGATRGYTF. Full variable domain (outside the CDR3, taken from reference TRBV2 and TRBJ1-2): EPEVTQTPSHQVTQMGQEVILRCVPISNHLYFYWYRQILGQKVEFLVSFYNNEISEKSEIFDDQFSVERPDGSNFTLKIRSTKLEDSAMYFCASSELTGGATRGYTFGSGTRLTVV.

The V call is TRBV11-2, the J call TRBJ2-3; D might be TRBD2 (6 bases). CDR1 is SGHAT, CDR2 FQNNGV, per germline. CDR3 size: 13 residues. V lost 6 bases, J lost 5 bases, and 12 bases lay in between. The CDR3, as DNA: TGTGCCAGCAGTCTGCGGCGGGGAGATACGCAGTATTTT. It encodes CASSLRRGDTQYF.

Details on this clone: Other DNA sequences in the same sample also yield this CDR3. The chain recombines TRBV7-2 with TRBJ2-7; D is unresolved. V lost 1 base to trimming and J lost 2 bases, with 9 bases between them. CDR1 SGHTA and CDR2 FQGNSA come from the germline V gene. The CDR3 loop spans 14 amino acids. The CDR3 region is CASSLGGTAYEQYF. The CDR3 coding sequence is TGTGCCAGCAGCTTAGGAGGCACGGCCTACGAGCAGTACTTC.

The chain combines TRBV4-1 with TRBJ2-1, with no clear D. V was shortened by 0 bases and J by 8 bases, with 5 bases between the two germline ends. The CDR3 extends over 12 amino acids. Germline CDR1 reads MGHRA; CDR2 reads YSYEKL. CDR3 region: CASSQDGDEQFF. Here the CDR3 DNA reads TGCGCCAGCAGCCAAGATGGGGATGAGCAGTTCTTC.

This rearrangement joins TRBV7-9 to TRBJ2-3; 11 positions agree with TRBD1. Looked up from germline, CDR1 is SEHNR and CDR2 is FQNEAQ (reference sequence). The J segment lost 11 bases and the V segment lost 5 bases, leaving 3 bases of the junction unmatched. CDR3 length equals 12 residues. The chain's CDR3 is CASSQGQGGQYF. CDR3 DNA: TGTGCCAGCAGCCAGGGACAGGGGGGGCAGTATTTT.

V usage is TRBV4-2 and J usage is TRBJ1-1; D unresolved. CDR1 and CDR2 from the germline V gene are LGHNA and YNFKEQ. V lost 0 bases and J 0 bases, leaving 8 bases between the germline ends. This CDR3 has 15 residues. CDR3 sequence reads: CASSQDRTVNTEAFF. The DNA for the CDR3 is TGTGCCAGCAGCCAAGATCGGACGGTGAACACTGAAGCTTTCTTT.

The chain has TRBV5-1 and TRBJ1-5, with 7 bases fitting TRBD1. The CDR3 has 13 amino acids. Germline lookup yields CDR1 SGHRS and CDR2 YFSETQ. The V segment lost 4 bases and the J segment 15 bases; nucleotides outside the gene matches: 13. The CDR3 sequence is CASSLQGGDRLHF. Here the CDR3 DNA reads TGCGCCAGCAGCCTTCAGGGGGGTGACAGGTTGCATTTT.

Here the CDR3 reads CASSRTGVVNEQFF. CDR3 DNA: TGTGCCAGCAGCCGGACAGGGGTCGTCAATGAGCAGTTCTTC. The rearrangement links TRBV2 to TRBJ2-1, with TRBD1 identical over 9 bases. V gave up 6 bases and J gave up 6 bases; unmatched junction bases: 6. Germline CDR1 and CDR2: SNHLY and FYNNEI. The CDR3 sequence is 14 residues long.

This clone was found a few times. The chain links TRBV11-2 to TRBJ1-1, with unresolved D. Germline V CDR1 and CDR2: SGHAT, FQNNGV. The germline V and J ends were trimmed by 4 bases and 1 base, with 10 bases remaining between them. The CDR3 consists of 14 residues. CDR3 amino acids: CASSSVLGNTEAFF. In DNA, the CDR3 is TGTGCCAGCAGCTCCGTTCTGGGGAACACTGAAGCTTTCTTT.

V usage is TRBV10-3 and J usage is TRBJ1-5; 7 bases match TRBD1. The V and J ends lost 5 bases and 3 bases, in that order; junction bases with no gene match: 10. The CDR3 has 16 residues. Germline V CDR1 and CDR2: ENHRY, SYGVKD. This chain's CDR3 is CAISKTPQGFNQPQHF. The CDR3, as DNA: TGTGCCATCAGTAAGACGCCACAGGGGTTCAATCAGCCCCAGCATTTT.

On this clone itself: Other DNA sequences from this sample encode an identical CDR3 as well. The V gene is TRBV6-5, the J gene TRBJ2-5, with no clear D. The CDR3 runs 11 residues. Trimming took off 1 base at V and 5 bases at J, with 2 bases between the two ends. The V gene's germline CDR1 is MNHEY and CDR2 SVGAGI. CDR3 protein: CASSYLETQYF. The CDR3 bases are TGTGCCAGCAGTTACTTGGAGACCCAGTACTTC.

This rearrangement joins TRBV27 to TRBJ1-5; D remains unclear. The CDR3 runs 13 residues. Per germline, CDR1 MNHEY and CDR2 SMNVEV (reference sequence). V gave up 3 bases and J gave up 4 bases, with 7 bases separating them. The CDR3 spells CASSLQWNQPQHF. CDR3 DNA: TGTGCCAGCAGTTTGCAGTGGAATCAGCCCCAGCATTTT.

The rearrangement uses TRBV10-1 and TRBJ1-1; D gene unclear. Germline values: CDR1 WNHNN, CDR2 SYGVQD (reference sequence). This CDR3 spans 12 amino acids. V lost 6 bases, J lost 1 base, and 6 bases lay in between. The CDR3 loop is CASSASNTEAFF. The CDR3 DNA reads TGCGCCAGCAGCGCCTCGAACACTGAAGCTTTCTTT.

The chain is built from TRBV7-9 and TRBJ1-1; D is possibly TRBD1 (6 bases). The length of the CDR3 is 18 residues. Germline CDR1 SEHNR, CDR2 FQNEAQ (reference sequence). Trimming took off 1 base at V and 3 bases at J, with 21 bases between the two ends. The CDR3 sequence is CASSLEDWGQPLHTEAFF. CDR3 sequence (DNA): TGTGCCAGCAGCTTAGAGGACTGGGGACAACCACTTCACACTGAAGCTTTCTTT.

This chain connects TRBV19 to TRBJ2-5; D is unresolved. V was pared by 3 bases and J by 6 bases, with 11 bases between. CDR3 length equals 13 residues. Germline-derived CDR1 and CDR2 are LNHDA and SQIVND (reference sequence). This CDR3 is CASSIAREQTQYF. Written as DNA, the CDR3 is TGTGCCAGTAGTATTGCCAGAGAGCAGACCCAGTACTTC.